Shown below are 21 T cell receptor beta chains from a single sample sequenced in a study of blood T cell repertoires in COVID-19. Assay: immunoSEQ multiplex PCR; the TCRdb copy retains only in-frame clones and omits some. The table lists a few hundred thousand clones, 75% to 90% of them singletons. The sample consisted of PBMCs or T cells enriched from blood (not recorded which). The receptor source for this set is a man in his forties who had recovered from COVID-19.

J is TRBJ1-3 and V is TRBV12-3 or TRBV12-4, with a possible D match to TRBD1 (6 bases). This CDR3 region has 13 residues. Trimming stripped 3 bases from V and 4 bases from J, with 7 bases between. The CDR3 spells CASSFGQGNTIYF. As DNA, the CDR3 is TGTGCCAGCAGTTTTGGACAGGGAAACACCATATATTTT.

The rearrangement links TRBV2 to TRBJ1-1; D unclear. This CDR3 spans 13 amino acids. Germline CDR1 reads SNHLY; CDR2 reads FYNNEI. V was clipped by 6 bases and J by 0 bases, with 8 bases between them. The CDR3 region is CASRLYMNTEAFF. The DNA for the CDR3 is TGTGCCAGCAGATTATACATGAACACTGAAGCTTTCTTT. Complete variable domain (other parts from reference TRBV2 and TRBJ1-1): EPEVTQTPSHQVTQMGQEVILRCVPISNHLYFYWYRQILGQKVEFLVSFYNNEISEKSEIFDDQFSVERPDGSNFTLKIRSTKLEDSAMYFCASRLYMNTEAFFGQGTRLTVV.

This chain uses TRBV25-1 with TRBJ1-4, with TRBD1 matching 9 bases. Germline V CDR1 and CDR2: MGHDK, SYGVNS. There are 15 residues in the CDR3. Germline trimming cut 5 bases from V and 6 bases from J; bases unmatched to any gene: 7. CDR3 sequence reads: CASSRTGGADEKLFF. The CDR3, as DNA: TGTGCCAGCAGTCGAACAGGGGGCGCGGATGAAAAACTGTTTTTT.

The genes are TRBV19 and TRBJ1-3; 9 nucleotides match TRBD1. The CDR3 length is 15 residues. V trimming: 4 bases; J trimming: 2 bases; junction bases outside the gene matches: 3. Germline V lookup: CDR1 LNHDA, CDR2 SQIVND (reference sequence). CDR3: CASSTRTGAGNTIYF. CDR3 nucleotides: TGTGCCAGTAGTACGCGGACAGGGGCTGGAAACACCATATATTTT.

The genes are TRBV6-5 and TRBJ1-2; maybe TRBD1 (5 bases). V was cut by 6 bases and J by 3 bases, with 11 bases left in between. The CDR3 extends over 13 amino acids. Per germline, CDR1 MNHEY and CDR2 SVGAGI. In nucleotides, the CDR3 is TGTGCCAGCAGGCCGACAGCGTACTATGGCTACACCTTC. It is translated as CASRPTAYYGYTF.

The chain combines TRBV29-1 with TRBJ2-3; 8 bases fit TRBD1. The CDR3 has 15 residues. Trimming removed 0 bases from V and 3 bases from J; junction bases left unmatched: 5. Germline V gives CDR1 SQVTM, CDR2 ANQGSEA. The DNA for the CDR3 is TGCAGCGTTGAAGAGTCAGGGGGCCGAACAGATACGCAGTATTTT. It translates to CSVEESGGRTDTQYF.

This chain links TRBV19 with TRBJ2-7; 9 bases align to TRBD2. The J segment lost 7 bases and the V segment lost 3 bases, leaving 10 bases of the junction unmatched. This CDR3 has 15 residues. Germline V CDR1 and CDR2: LNHDA, SQIVND (reference sequence). In DNA, the CDR3 is TGTGCCAGTAGTATTCGGCTAGCGGGGAAGGGGGAGCAGTACTTC. Translation gives CASSIRLAGKGEQYF.

This clone was seen more than once but under ten times. This chain uses TRBV7-7 with TRBJ2-7; TRBD1 aligns across 10 bases. The germline CDR1 and CDR2 sequences are SSHAT and FNYEAQ (reference sequence). V lost 2 bases and J lost 4; bases outside the gene matches: 5. The CDR3 loop spans 15 amino acids. The CDR3 DNA sequence: TGTGCCAGCAGCTTACAACCGGGACAGGGGTACGAGCAGTACTTC. Its protein product is CASSLQPGQGYEQYF. The complete variable domain, with remaining parts taken from reference TRBV7-7 and TRBJ2-7, reads GAGVSQSPRYKVTKRGQDVTLRCDPISSHATLYWYQQALGQGPEFLTYFNYEAQPDKSGLPSDRFSAERPEGSISTLTIQRTEQRDSAMYRCASSLQPGQGYEQYFGPGTRLTVT.

The chain has TRBV19 and TRBJ1-3; D is possibly TRBD1 (6 bases). The CDR3 covers 14 residues. The germline V gene has CDR1 LNHDA and CDR2 SQIVND (reference sequence). V was cut by 6 bases and J by 4 bases, with 13 bases left in between. As DNA, the CDR3 is TGTGCCAGTAGCAGGGGTTGGGAAGGAAACACCATATATTTT. This encodes CASSRGWEGNTIYF.

The V gene is TRBV6-4, the J gene TRBJ2-1, with a weak D call TRBD2 (6 bases). Between the trimmed V and J ends, which lost 5 bases and 7 bases, there was a span of 12 bases. This CDR3 contains 13 residues. The germline V gene has CDR1 MRHNA and CDR2 SNTAGT. CDR3 DNA: TGTGCCAGCAGTCGAGGTAGCGGTAATGAGCAGTTCTTC. This translates into CASSRGSGNEQFF.

CDR3 nucleotides: TGTGCCATCAGTGTCACAGGGTTCGGGGACACTGAAGCTTTCTTT. It specifies CAISVTGFGDTEAFF. The chain links TRBV10-3 to TRBJ1-1; D perhaps matches TRBD1 (6 bases). Looked up from germline, CDR1 is ENHRY and CDR2 is SYGVKD. This CDR3 region has 15 residues. V lost 4 bases to trimming and J lost 3 bases, with 15 bases between them.

This clone was counted between two and nine times. The chain carries TRBV6-6 and TRBJ2-7; D perhaps matches TRBD1 (5 bases). The germline CDR1 and CDR2 sequences are MNHNY and SVGAGI (reference sequence). The CDR3 spans 15 residues. Trimming shortened V by 3 bases and J by 6 bases, and 18 bases separated the two germline ends. CDR3 bases: TGTGCCAGCAGTTATTCGGCAGGGTATTTGAGCGAGCAGTACTTC. Translated: CASSYSAGYLSEQYF.

The rearrangement uses TRBV13 and TRBJ1-1, with D uncertain. CDR3 length: 14 residues. Looked up from germline, CDR1 is PRHDT and CDR2 is FYEKMQ (reference sequence). V lost 2 bases and J lost 4, with 11 bases in between. CDR3 protein: CASSLRGMGTEAFF. CDR3 sequence (DNA): TGTGCCAGCAGCTTAAGAGGAATGGGCACTGAAGCTTTCTTT.

This chain connects TRBV6-5 to TRBJ2-1; 8 bases align to TRBD2. CDR1 MNHEY and CDR2 SVGAGI come from the germline V gene. The length of the CDR3 is 16 residues. After removal of 2 bases from V and 4 bases from J, the junction contained 7 bases not matched to a gene. The CDR3 DNA is TGTGCCAGCAGTTACGGGATTAGCGGGATTTACAATGAGCAGTTCTTC. It encodes CASSYGISGIYNEQFF.

The chain uses TRBV9 and TRBJ2-7; D gene ambiguous. The V gene's germline CDR1 is SGDLS and CDR2 YYNGEE. The V gene lost 0 bases and the J gene lost 3 bases, with 7 bases spanning the gap. The CDR3 runs to 13 residues. The chain's CDR3 is CASSVDSYYEQYF. CDR3 nucleotide sequence: TGTGCCAGCAGCGTAGACTCCTACTACGAGCAGTACTTC.

The chain recombines TRBV30 with TRBJ2-7; 8 bases match TRBD2. Germline loops: CDR1 GTSNPN, CDR2 SVGIG (reference sequence). Trimming removed 7 bases from V and 4 bases from J; junction bases left unmatched: 12. The CDR3 loop spans 14 amino acids. CDR3 sequence: CAYQVGGRRYEQYF. For the CDR3, the DNA is TGTGCCTACCAAGTGGGCGGGAGGCGGTACGAGCAGTACTTC.

In nucleotides, the CDR3 is TGTGCCTTTTCGGGACAGTTGAACACTGAAGCTTTCTTT. Amino acid sequence: CAFSGQLNTEAFF. The chain carries TRBV30 and TRBJ1-1; TRBD1 agrees at 7 bases. The germline CDR1 and CDR2 sequences are GTSNPN and SVGIG (reference sequence). V dropped 7 bases and J dropped 0; count of bases not matched to a gene: 5. The CDR3 loop spans 13 amino acids. The complete variable domain, with remaining parts taken from reference TRBV30 and TRBJ1-1, reads SQTIHQWPATLVQPVGSPLSLECTVEGTSNPNLYWYRQAAGRGLQLLFYSVGIGQISSEVPQNLSASRPQDRQFILSSKKLLLSDSGFYLCAFSGQLNTEAFFGQGTRLTVV.

The V and J genes are TRBV6-4 and TRBJ2-1; 8 nucleotides align to TRBD2. CDR1 is MRHNA, CDR2 SNTAGT, per germline. Losses at the gene ends were 7 bases for V and 7 bases for J; bases not matched to a gene: 9. CDR3 size: 14 residues. The CDR3 region has the DNA TGTGCCAGCATGGCGGGGGGACTTCGGAATGAGCAGTTCTTC. Encoded protein: CASMAGGLRNEQFF.

The table lists this clone with a count of one. The V and J genes are TRBV6-5 and TRBJ1-1; D not resolved. Germline loops: CDR1 MNHEY, CDR2 SVGAGI. V was pared by 6 bases and J by 2 bases, with 10 bases between. The CDR3 runs to 13 residues. In DNA form, the CDR3 reads TGTGCCAGCAGGGCCTTTTTCAACACTGAAGCTTTCTTT. Its translation is CASRAFFNTEAFF.

Regarding this clone: An end of the junction does not agree with germline; a read error may underlie this. The gene calls are TRBV18 and TRBJ1-4; TRBD1 aligns across 7 bases. There are 14 residues in the CDR3. Germline V CDR1 and CDR2: KGHSH, LQKENI. The CDR3 DNA reads TGTGCCAGCTCGCCACAGGGGATTGGGGAAAAACTGTTTTTT. Amino acids: CASSPQGIGEKLFF.

The V call is TRBV6-1, the J call TRBJ1-5; D gene uncertain. V dropped 1 base and J dropped 14 bases, with 15 bases sitting between them. The germline CDR1 and CDR2 sequences are MNHNS and SASEGT. The CDR3 is 13 residues long. In nucleotides, the CDR3 is TGTGCCAGCAGTGAAGTAAACAGCCTGGTAGAGCATTTT. It codes for CASSEVNSLVEHF.